The sample holds one count of the clone carrying this T cell receptor (beta chain). Random-hexamer reverse transcription was applied to roughly 0.5 to 1 ug RNA. TCRdb reprocessed the immunoSEQ multiplex PCR reads via MiXCR and lists one record per CDR3 protein. Of 130,000 to 150,000 distinct CDR3 sequences in the sample, approximately 94% were seen once. The sample originates from a study of CD8 T cells in Susac syndrome. The CDR3 is 16 amino acids. Trimming removed 3 bases from V and 6 bases from J; junction bases left unmatched: 10. Germline CDR1 MGHRA, CDR2 YSYEKL. J is TRBJ1-5 and V is TRBV4-1; 8 bases map to TRBD1. This sequence was found in a human donor with Susac syndrome. What was sequenced was CD4+ T cells from PBMCs. In nucleotides, the CDR3 is TGCGCCAGCAGCCACCCAGGACAGGGACGGAGTCAGCCCCAGCATTTT. Translation: CASSHPGQGRSQPQHF.